This T cell receptor (beta chain) stems from a study of T cell responses to AZD1222 COVID-19 vaccine. Regarding the study as a whole: Spike regions recognized by vaccine-associated CD4 TCRs spanned the protein, led by 160-218 and 743-854.

Assay: immunoSEQ multiplex PCR; the TCRdb copy retains only in-frame clones and omits some. There are 150,000 to 250,000 clones in the sample; about 93% occur only once, and roughly 1% lies in the top ten. V lost 3 bases and J 2 bases, leaving 21 bases between the germline ends. CDR1 and CDR2 from the germline V gene are ENHRY and SYGVKD. The CDR3 runs 18 residues. Worth noting for this clone: The target antigen is unknown.

The gene calls are TRBV10-3 and TRBJ2-3, with D possibly being TRBD1 or TRBD2 (5 bases each). The receptor comes from an adult who received the AZD1222 COVID-19 vaccine. The sequencing used peripheral blood, collected 28 days after the second AZD1222 dose. The DNA for the CDR3 is TGTGCCATCAGTGATCCTAATGGGGGTAGGACCAACACAGATACGCAGTATTTT. Its translation is CAISDPNGGRTNTDTQYF.